The 22 T cell receptor beta chains in this list originate from one sample, sequenced in a study of sequential checkpoint blockade in melanoma. Using immunoSEQ multiplex PCR, the repertoire was profiled, and TCRdb retains in-frame clones only, with some absent. The sample contains approximately 3,600 clones, around a third of which appear only once. This sample's treatment: randomized to nivolumab then ipilimumab (arm A) or the reverse (arm B). The sample consisted of tumor tissue (inferred from file names), taken from a patient given nivolumab and ipilimumab in sequence. The receptors derive from a human donor with melanoma.

The chain combines TRBV5-1 with TRBJ1-1, with 7 bases identical to TRBD1. Germline V gives CDR1 SGHRS, CDR2 YFSETQ. V was clipped by 4 bases and J by 0 bases; unmatched bases: 12. There are 17 residues in the CDR3. For the CDR3, the DNA is TGCGCCAGCAGCCCAGGGACAGAAGCCTTTATGAACACTGAAGCTTTCTTT. It encodes CASSPGTEAFMNTEAFF.

This chain connects TRBV10-3 to TRBJ2-7, with D tentatively TRBD1 (6 bases). CDR3 size: 13 residues. The germline V gene encodes CDR1 ENHRY and CDR2 SYGVKD. V lost 4 bases, J lost 5 bases, and 12 bases lay in between. The CDR3 DNA is TGTGCCATCAGTGGGACAGAGACGAACGAGCAGTACTTC. This sequence encodes CAISGTETNEQYF.

CDR3 amino acids: CAWSIGTDTQYF. The CDR3 DNA is TGTGCCTGGAGTATTGGTACAGATACGCAGTATTTT. V and J are TRBV30 and TRBJ2-3; D is unresolved. Trimming stripped 2 bases from V and 3 bases from J, with 6 bases between. Looked up from germline, CDR1 is GTSNPN and CDR2 is SVGIG (reference sequence). CDR3 length: 12 amino acids. Based on the CDR3 plus reference TRBV30 and TRBJ2-3, the full variable domain is SQTIHQWPATLVQPVGSPLSLECTVEGTSNPNLYWYRQAAGRGLQLLFYSVGIGQISSEVPQNLSASRPQDRQFILSSKKLLLSDSGFYLCAWSIGTDTQYFGPGTRLTVL.

V is TRBV18 and J is TRBJ1-2; no clear D gene. Trimming left V 6 bases short and J 4 bases short, with 15 bases between. The CDR3 totals 14 residues. Germline CDR1 is KGHSH and CDR2 is LQKENI. The CDR3 loop reads CASSPLGNLYGYTF. The CDR3 DNA follows: TGTGCCAGCTCCCCCTTAGGGAACCTCTATGGCTACACCTTC.

This clone has only one observation. The chain carries TRBV18 and TRBJ1-2; TRBD1 matches at 9 bases. The CDR3 runs 18 residues. V trimming: 5 bases; J trimming: 5 bases; junction bases outside the gene matches: 18. From germline, CDR1 is KGHSH and CDR2 LQKENI. The CDR3 spells CASSSGQGLGVAPYGYTF. In nucleotides, the CDR3 is TGTGCCAGCTCATCGGGACAGGGTCTCGGGGTAGCTCCTTATGGCTACACCTTC.

This clone came up once. The J gene is TRBJ2-5, the V gene TRBV18, with D perhaps assigned TRBD1 or TRBD2 (6 bases each). Trimming shortened V by 2 bases and J by 5 bases, and 18 bases separated the two germline ends. The CDR3 runs to 16 residues. Germline values: CDR1 KGHSH, CDR2 LQKENI. The CDR3 nucleotides read TGTGCCAGCTCACCAGTGATGTCGGGGGCGGGTGAGACCCAGTACTTC. Its protein product is CASSPVMSGAGETQYF. Based on the CDR3 plus reference TRBV18 and TRBJ2-5, the full variable domain is NAGVMQNPRHLVRRRGQEARLRCSPMKGHSHVYWYRQLPEEGLKFMVYLQKENIIDESGMPKERFSAEFPKEGPSILRIQQVVRGDSAAYFCASSPVMSGAGETQYFGPGTRLLVL.

The chain is built from TRBV5-1 and TRBJ2-2; 8 bases fit TRBD1. Germline CDR1 SGHRS, CDR2 YFSETQ. J lost 4 bases, V lost 1 base, and 0 bases had no gene match. There are 14 residues in the CDR3. CDR3 residues: CASSLTGGTGELFF. In DNA, the CDR3 is TGCGCCAGCAGCTTGACAGGGGGCACCGGGGAGCTGTTTTTT.

The chain carries TRBV28 and TRBJ1-5; 9 nucleotides match TRBD1. Germline CDR1 MDHEN, CDR2 SYDVKM. Germline trimming cut 5 bases from V and 1 base from J; bases unmatched to any gene: 6. The CDR3 runs 16 residues. The CDR3 reads CASSLPTGGSNQPQHF. CDR3 bases: TGTGCCAGCAGTCTACCGACAGGGGGAAGCAATCAGCCCCAGCATTTT.

The chain recombines TRBV28 with TRBJ2-1, with TRBD2 matching over 8 bases. There are 17 residues in the CDR3. The V gene end was trimmed by 7 bases and the J gene end by 3 bases; junction bases not matched to a gene: 14. Germline CDR1 MDHEN, CDR2 SYDVKM. DNA of the CDR3: TGTGCCAGCACCTTGGAGGGAGCGGGAGCCTTCTACAATGAGCAGTTCTTC. The encoded protein is CASTLEGAGAFYNEQFF.

By share of the sample, this clone is medium-sized. A base in the sequence is ambiguous or unread; the matching residue is shown as X. V and J are TRBV11-3 and TRBJ2-7, with 10 bases that match TRBD2. Germline V lookup: CDR1 SGHNT, CDR2 YENEEA. With 5 bases clipped from V and 2 bases from J, the junction kept 6 bases outside the gene matches. The CDR3 is 15 amino acids. In DNA form, the CDR3 reads TGTGCCAGCAGCCTGACTAGCGGGCCAWCCTACGAGCAGTACTTC. As protein: CASSLTSGPXYEQYF.

This chain uses TRBV6-8 with TRBJ1-1, with 9 bases identical to TRBD1. The trim removed 6 bases at V and 0 bases at J, leaving 2 bases unmatched. Germline V gives CDR1 MNHGY, CDR2 SAAAGT. The CDR3 is 14 amino acids. CDR3 in amino acids: CASRDRGLNTEAFF. The CDR3 nucleotides read TGTGCCAGCAGAGACAGGGGGTTGAACACTGAAGCTTTCTTT.

This clone was seen only a few times. The genes are TRBV19 and TRBJ1-1; TRBD1 might be the D (5 bases). The CDR3 has 17 amino acids. From germline, CDR1 is LNHDA and CDR2 SQIVND (reference sequence). V was pared by 1 base and J by 1 base, with 16 bases between. CDR3 sequence: CASSIVRQGPRNTEAFF. The DNA for the CDR3 is TGTGCCAGTAGTATAGTTAGGCAGGGACCGAGGAACACTGAAGCTTTCTTT.

This clone was seen a few times. The chain employs TRBV10-2 and TRBJ1-5, with unresolved D. Germline V gives CDR1 WSHSY, CDR2 SAAADI. The germline V and J ends were trimmed by 4 bases and 3 bases, with 7 bases remaining between them. This CDR3 has 13 amino acids. CDR3 coding DNA: TGCGCCAGCAGTGCGGGATACAATCAGCCCCAGCATTTT. Encoded protein: CASSAGYNQPQHF.

V is TRBV28 and J is TRBJ2-7; 8 bases are shared with TRBD2. In germline, CDR1 is MDHEN, CDR2 SYDVKM. V trimming: 6 bases; J trimming: 4 bases; junction bases outside the gene matches: 8. The length of the CDR3 is 14 residues. The CDR3 coding sequence is TGTGCCAGCAGGCGGGGGGCGGGAGAGTACGAGCAGTACTTC. Amino acids: CASRRGAGEYEQYF.

The rearrangement joins TRBV6-8 to TRBJ2-6; D uncertain. Germline-derived CDR1 and CDR2 are MNHGY and SAAAGT. The CDR3 runs 16 residues. Trimming stripped 0 bases from V and 0 bases from J, with 6 bases between. The CDR3 here is CASSYSGLSGANVLTF. The CDR3 DNA sequence: TGTGCCAGCAGTTACTCCGGCCTCTCTGGGGCCAACGTCCTGACTTTC.

This clone has more than one count but fewer than ten. The chain couples TRBV11-3 to TRBJ2-3, with unresolved D. The V and J ends lost 3 bases and 2 bases respectively, with 12 bases between them. CDR1 is SGHNT and CDR2 is YENEEA in the germline V gene. The CDR3 consists of 15 residues. The CDR3 spells CASSFELRPTDTQYF. The CDR3 DNA follows: TGTGCCAGCAGCTTTGAGCTACGGCCCACAGATACGCAGTATTTT. Combining the CDR3 with reference TRBV11-3 and TRBJ2-3 gives the whole variable domain EAGVVQSPRYKIIEKKQPVAFWCNPISGHNTLYWYLQNLGQGPELLIRYENEEAVDDSQLPKDRFSAERLKGVDSTLKIQPAELGDSAVYLCASSFELRPTDTQYFGPGTRLTVL.

This chain joins TRBV5-1 and TRBJ2-5, with 8 bases fitting TRBD1. The trim removed 1 base at V and 3 bases at J, leaving 2 bases unmatched. CDR1 is SGHRS, CDR2 YFSETQ, per germline. The CDR3 totals 14 residues. The CDR3 bases are TGCGCCAGCAGCTTGCAGGGGGCGGAAGAGACCCAGTACTTC. This encodes CASSLQGAEETQYF.

By proportion, this clone is large. The chain is built from TRBV6-8 and TRBJ2-1; the D call may be TRBD1 or TRBD2 (5 bases each). The germline CDR1 and CDR2 sequences are MNHGY and SAAAGT. This CDR3 is 15 amino acids long. With 5 bases removed from V and 10 bases from J, the gap between germline ends came to 21 bases. The CDR3 loop is CASSVVRADLSEQFF. The DNA for the CDR3 is TGTGCCAGCAGTGTGGTCAGGGCGGACTTATCGGAGCAGTTCTTC.

The V and J genes are TRBV15 and TRBJ2-5, with 8 bases matching TRBD1. Unmatched junction bases numbered 2, after V lost 3 bases and J lost 2 bases. The CDR3 consists of 14 residues. From germline, CDR1 is LNHNV and CDR2 YYDKDF (reference sequence). The CDR3, as DNA: TGTGCCACCAGCAGGGACAGGGTTCAAGAGACCCAGTACTTC. Protein: CATSRDRVQETQYF. Filled out from reference TRBV15 and TRBJ2-5, the complete variable domain reads DAMVIQNPRYQVTQFGKPVTLSCSQTLNHNVMYWYQQKSSQAPKLLFHYYDKDFNNEADTPDNFQSRRPNTSFCFLDIRSPGLGDTAMYLCATSRDRVQETQYFGPGTRLLVL.

The chain couples TRBV29-1 to TRBJ1-1, with 8 bases identical to TRBD1. The CDR3 spans 12 residues. After removal of 6 bases from V and 3 bases from J, the junction contained 3 bases not matched to a gene. CDR1 is SQVTM, CDR2 ANQGSEA, per germline. The CDR3 sequence is CSVRGRYTEAFF. For the CDR3, the DNA is TGCAGCGTCAGGGGGCGATACACTGAAGCTTTCTTT.

This chain connects TRBV28 to TRBJ2-7; D may be TRBD1 (5 bases). The CDR3 runs 14 residues. V lost 5 bases and J lost 6, with 17 bases in between. Per the germline V gene, CDR1 is MDHEN and CDR2 is SYDVKM. In DNA, the CDR3 is TGTGCCAGCAGTCTCCGCGTCAGGGAATTCGAGCAGTACTTC. This codes for CASSLRVREFEQYF.

This clone was detected only a few times. V and J are TRBV6-8 and TRBJ1-5, with a weak D call TRBD1 (5 bases). This CDR3 contains 14 residues. Germline CDR1 reads MNHGY; CDR2 reads SAAAGT. Trimming cost V 7 bases and J 3 bases, with 13 bases left between them. The CDR3 here is CASNAGPDNQPQHF. The CDR3, as DNA: TGTGCCAGCAATGCGGGGCCTGACAATCAGCCCCAGCATTTT.